There are a few counts of the clone carrying this T cell receptor beta chain. The antigen is undetermined. This sample was taken from a study of beta chain features in type 1 diabetes. Study outcomes and limitations: In type 1 diabetes patients, VDJ junctions had fewer insertions; deletions at these junctions were more frequent. Shorter TCRB CDR3s, moderately but significantly so, marked every one of the four CD4+ subsets in Type 1 diabetes patients.

In all sorted populations, purity surpassed 95%. All of the isolated RNA was reverse transcribed, so expressed TCRB transcripts were sequenced. TCRdb keeps only in-frame clones here, not all; method: immunoSEQ multiplex PCR. The sample shows 300,000 to 450,000 clones, 8.5% to 10% of them seen only once. The germline V gene encodes CDR1 SGHRS and CDR2 YFSETQ. Trimming shortened V by 4 bases and J by 1 base, and 11 bases separated the two germline ends. This CDR3 has 14 residues. This TCR was recovered from a young man with type 1 diabetes. Sequencing input: central memory CD4+ T cells from blood. The chain recombines TRBV5-1 with TRBJ1-2, with D perhaps matching TRBD1 (6 bases). This chain's CDR3 is CASSPRDNNYGYTF. CDR3 bases: TGCGCCAGCAGCCCACGGGACAATAACTATGGCTACACCTTC.